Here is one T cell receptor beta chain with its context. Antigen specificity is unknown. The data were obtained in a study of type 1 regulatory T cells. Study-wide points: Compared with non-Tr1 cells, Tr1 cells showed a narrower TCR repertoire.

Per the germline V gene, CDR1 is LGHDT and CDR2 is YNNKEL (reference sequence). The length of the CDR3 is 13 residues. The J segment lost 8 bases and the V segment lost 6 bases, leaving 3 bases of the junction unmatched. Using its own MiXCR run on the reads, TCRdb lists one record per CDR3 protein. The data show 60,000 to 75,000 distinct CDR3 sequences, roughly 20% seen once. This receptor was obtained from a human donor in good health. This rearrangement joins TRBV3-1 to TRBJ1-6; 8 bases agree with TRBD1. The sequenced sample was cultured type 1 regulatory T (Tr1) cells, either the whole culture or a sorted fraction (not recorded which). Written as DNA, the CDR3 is TGTGCCAGCAGAGGACAGGGTGATTCACCCCTCCACTTT. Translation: CASRGQGDSPLHF.